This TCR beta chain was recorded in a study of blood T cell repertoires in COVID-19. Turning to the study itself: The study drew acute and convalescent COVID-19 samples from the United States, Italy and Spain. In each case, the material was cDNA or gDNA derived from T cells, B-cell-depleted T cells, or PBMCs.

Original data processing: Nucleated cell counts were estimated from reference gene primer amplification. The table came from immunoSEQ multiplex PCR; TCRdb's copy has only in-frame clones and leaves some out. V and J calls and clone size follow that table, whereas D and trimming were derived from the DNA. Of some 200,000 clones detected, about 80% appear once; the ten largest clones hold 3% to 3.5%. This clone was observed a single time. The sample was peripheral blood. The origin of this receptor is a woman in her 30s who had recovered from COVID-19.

For the CDR3, the DNA is TGTGCCAGCAGCAGAGGGTCCGGTACCTCTGGAAACACCATATATTTT. Translated: CASSRGSGTSGNTIYF. This chain joins TRBV9 and TRBJ1-3; D ambiguous. CDR3 size: 16 residues. The germline CDR1 and CDR2 sequences are SGDLS and YYNGEE. V was pared by 4 bases and J by 0 bases, with 14 bases between. The variable domain in full, completed from reference TRBV9 and TRBJ1-3, reads DSGVTQTPKHLITATGQRVTLRCSPRSGDLSVYWYQQSLDQGLQFLIQYYNGEERAKGNILERFSAQQFPDLHSELNLSSLELGDSALYFCASSRGSGTSGNTIYFGEGSWLTVV.